One sample yielded the 29 T cell receptor beta chains listed below, sequenced in a study of shared clonotypes between healthy human individuals. Only in-frame clones appear in the TCRdb table, and some are missing; sequencing was by immunoSEQ multiplex PCR. The top ten clones hold under 2% of a sample with roughly 680,000 clones, around 70% of them seen once. The material sequenced was memory CD4+ T cells sorted from blood. Sample subset: CD45RA-negative fraction. All receptors derive from a woman in her 30s in good health.

V is TRBV7-9 and J is TRBJ2-2, with 12 nucleotides matching TRBD2. The CDR3 consists of 19 residues. The junction had 14 bases not matched to a gene; V was cut back by 4 bases and J by 5 bases. The germline V gene has CDR1 SEHNR and CDR2 FQNEAQ (reference sequence). This chain's CDR3 is CASSSSTRLAGEGTGELFF. CDR3 DNA: TGTGCCAGCAGCTCCTCCACAAGACTAGCGGGAGAGGGTACCGGGGAGCTGTTTTTT.

This clone has a handful of counts. The sample holds other DNA sequences that translate to the same CDR3. The J gene is TRBJ2-2, the V gene TRBV14; 9 positions agree with TRBD2. Germline V gene data show CDR1 as SGHDN and CDR2 as FVKESK. The CDR3 is made up of 15 amino acids. J gave up 3 bases and V 4 bases, and 3 bases lay outside the gene matches. CDR3 sequence (DNA): TGTGCCAGCAGCCCTCGACTAGCGGACACCGGGGAGCTGTTTTTT. Its translation is CASSPRLADTGELFF. The whole variable domain, remainder taken from reference TRBV14 and TRBJ2-2, is EAGVTQFPSHSVIEKGQTVTLRCDPISGHDNLYWYRRVMGKEIKFLLHFVKESKQDESGMPNNRFLAERTGGTYSTLKVQPAELEDSGVYFCASSPRLADTGELFFGEGSRLTVL.

This chain uses TRBV7-9 with TRBJ2-1; perhaps TRBD2 as D (5 bases). With 9 bases removed from V and 5 bases from J, the gap between germline ends came to 20 bases. This CDR3 region has 15 residues. Germline loops: CDR1 SEHNR, CDR2 FQNEAQ (reference sequence). As DNA, the CDR3 is TGTGCCAGTGCTGAGACCGGGAAACCCAACAATGAGCAGTTCTTC. Its translation is CASAETGKPNNEQFF.

This clone was found a few times. V is TRBV12-5 and J is TRBJ2-1, with TRBD2 matching 8 bases. The ends lost 3 bases at V and 5 bases at J; junction bases unmatched: 9. The CDR3 has 16 amino acids. The germline CDR1 and CDR2 sequences are LGHNT and FRNRAP. The CDR3: CASGLDALAVDNEQFF. In nucleotides, the CDR3 is TGTGCTAGTGGTTTAGACGCACTAGCGGTAGACAATGAGCAGTTCTTC.

The rearrangement joins TRBV28 to TRBJ2-3; the D gene is possibly TRBD2 (5 bases). This CDR3 spans 15 amino acids. The V and J ends lost 1 base and 1 base respectively, with 9 bases between them. Germline CDR1 reads MDHEN; CDR2 reads SYDVKM. The CDR3 loop reads CASSLLGRGTDTQYF. CDR3 bases: TGTGCCAGCAGTTTATTAGGGCGGGGCACAGATACGCAGTATTTT.

This clone showed up just a few times. This sequence joins TRBV28 and TRBJ1-5; no clear D gene. From germline, CDR1 is MDHEN and CDR2 SYDVKM. The CDR3 has 12 residues. V lost 5 bases and J 4 bases, leaving 6 bases between the germline ends. The CDR3 reads CASSVLNQPQHF. The DNA for the CDR3 is TGTGCCAGCAGTGTACTAAATCAGCCCCAGCATTTT. Supplemented by reference TRBV28 and TRBJ1-5, the full variable domain reads DVKVTQSSRYLVKRTGEKVFLECVQDMDHENMFWYRQDPGLGLRLIYFSYDVKMKEKGDIPEGYSVSREKKERFSLILESASTNQTSMYLCASSVLNQPQHFGDGTRLSIL.

This clone was counted at least ten times. The chain is built from TRBV11-2 and TRBJ2-1; D not certain. In germline, CDR1 is SGHAT, CDR2 FQNNGV. Trimming pared 6 bases from V and 6 bases from J, leaving 12 bases between. The CDR3 consists of 13 residues. The DNA for the CDR3 is TGTGCCAGCAGTACCGACTCGATCAATGAGCAGTTCTTC. This gives the protein CASSTDSINEQFF.

CDR3 region: CASSLVAGADEQYF. CDR3 DNA: TGTGCCAGCAGCTTAGTGGCAGGGGCCGACGAGCAGTACTTC. V gene TRBV7-6 combines with J gene TRBJ2-7; TRBD1 might be the D (6 bases). CDR1 is SGHVS, CDR2 FNYEAQ, per germline. CDR3 size: 14 residues. Trimming shortened V by 1 base and J by 5 bases, and 12 bases separated the two germline ends. The full variable domain, rest sourced from reference TRBV7-6 and TRBJ2-7, is GAGVSQSPRYKVTKRGQDVALRCDPISGHVSLYWYRQALGQGPEFLTYFNYEAQQDKSGLPNDRFSAERPEGSISTLTIQRTEQRDSAMYRCASSLVAGADEQYFGPGTRLTVT.

V and J are TRBV6-5 and TRBJ1-2, with a tentative D call TRBD1 (6 bases). In germline, CDR1 is MNHEY, CDR2 SVGAGI. This CDR3 region has 14 residues. V was shortened by 10 bases and J by 7 bases, with 22 bases between the two germline ends. CDR3 amino acids: CATTFPGGGGGYTF. In DNA, the CDR3 is TGTGCCACCACGTTCCCGGGAGGGGGTGGTGGCTACACCTTC.

The chain has TRBV5-4 and TRBJ1-1; D is perhaps TRBD1 (5 bases). The CDR3 length is 16 residues. The V gene's germline CDR1 is SGHNT and CDR2 YYREEE (reference sequence). V lost 0 bases, J lost 0 bases, and 12 bases lay in between. CDR3 residues: CASSLGSGTLNTEAFF. For the CDR3, the DNA is TGTGCCAGCAGCTTGGGGTCCGGGACTTTGAACACTGAAGCTTTCTTT.

This rearrangement joins TRBV5-4 to TRBJ2-7; 15 nucleotides agree with TRBD2. Losses at the gene ends were 3 bases for V and 5 bases for J; bases not matched to a gene: 9. The CDR3 contains 17 residues. Germline CDR1 SGHNT, CDR2 YYREEE (reference sequence). Written as DNA, the CDR3 is TGTGCCAGCAGCTCGAGGGGGACTAGCGGGAGGATCCACGAGCAGTACTTC. This codes for CASSSRGTSGRIHEQYF.

This chain links TRBV9 with TRBJ2-5, with a weak D call TRBD2 (5 bases). The J call may be wrong; the DNA end is better matched by TRBJ2-7. CDR1 is SGDLS and CDR2 is YYNGEE in the germline V gene. CDR3 size: 16 residues. This CDR3 is CASSVFRAGSSYEQYF. CDR3 bases: TGTGCCAGCAGCGTATTTAGGGCGGGCAGCTCCTACGAGCAGTACTTC.

This clone was observed a handful of times. This CDR3 is also generated by other DNA sequences in the sample. This rearrangement joins TRBV29-1 to TRBJ2-2, with TRBD1 matching 7 bases. The trim removed 6 bases at V and 5 bases at J, leaving 3 bases unmatched. Germline V gene lookup returns CDR1 SQVTM and CDR2 ANQGSEA. This CDR3 contains 12 residues. The CDR3 DNA follows: TGCAGCGTAGCAGGGGGAACCGGGGAGCTGTTTTTT. Its translation is CSVAGGTGELFF.

CDR3 in amino acids: CASSQASASSYNEQFF. DNA of the CDR3: TGCGCCAGCAGCCAAGCAAGCGCAAGCTCCTACAATGAGCAGTTCTTC. The J gene is TRBJ2-1, the V gene TRBV4-1; D remains unclear. CDR1 and CDR2 from the germline V gene are MGHRA and YSYEKL. Trimming removed 1 base from V and 0 bases from J, with 10 bases in between. This CDR3 contains 16 residues.

This chain joins TRBV5-1 and TRBJ2-3; no firm D call. Germline-derived CDR1 and CDR2 are SGHRS and YFSETQ. V was clipped by 0 bases and J by 2 bases, with 10 bases between them. The CDR3 totals 15 residues. The CDR3 sequence is CASSLADHHTDTQYF. The CDR3 nucleotides are TGCGCCAGCAGCTTGGCGGACCATCACACAGATACGCAGTATTTT.

This clone was seen more than once but under ten times. The chain joins TRBV29-1 to TRBJ1-1, with a tentative D call TRBD1 (6 bases). With 7 bases removed from V and 0 bases from J, the gap between germline ends came to 15 bases. There are 14 residues in the CDR3. Looked up from germline, CDR1 is SQVTM and CDR2 is ANQGSEA. The CDR3 DNA sequence: TGCAGCGCGACACAGGGTACAATGAACACTGAAGCTTTCTTT. Residues: CSATQGTMNTEAFF.

The genes are TRBV2 and TRBJ1-2, with D possibly TRBD1 on 5 matching bases. Trimming pared 2 bases from V and 4 bases from J, leaving 17 bases between. The CDR3 loop spans 16 amino acids. In germline, CDR1 is SNHLY, CDR2 FYNNEI. As DNA, the CDR3 is TGTGCCAGCAGTGAACGTGGGGCAGAGCTTGCCTATGGCTACACCTTC. Its translation: CASSERGAELAYGYTF. Full variable domain (missing parts from reference TRBV2 and TRBJ1-2): EPEVTQTPSHQVTQMGQEVILRCVPISNHLYFYWYRQILGQKVEFLVSFYNNEISEKSEIFDDQFSVERPDGSNFTLKIRSTKLEDSAMYFCASSERGAELAYGYTFGSGTRLTVV.

V and J are TRBV27 and TRBJ2-2; 8 bases are a match to TRBD2. With V trimmed by 3 bases and J by 5 bases, 8 bases remained unmatched. The V gene's germline CDR1 is MNHEY and CDR2 SMNVEV (reference sequence). The CDR3 sequence is 16 residues long. The CDR3 protein is CASSFRREGGTGELFF. The CDR3 DNA sequence: TGTGCCAGCAGTTTCCGACGGGAGGGTGGGACCGGGGAGCTGTTTTTT.

The chain employs TRBV28 and TRBJ1-2; 7 bases align to TRBD1. CDR1 is MDHEN and CDR2 is SYDVKM in the germline V gene. This CDR3 contains 11 residues. With 5 bases clipped from V and 7 bases from J, the junction kept 1 base outside the gene matches. CDR3 DNA: TGTGCCAGCAGTGACAGGGTTGGCTACACCTTC. Translation gives CASSDRVGYTF.

As regards this clone: Other DNA sequences in this sample translate to the same CDR3. The V gene is TRBV10-3, the J gene TRBJ2-7; TRBD1 or TRBD2 may be the D gene (5 bases each). The CDR3 runs 14 residues. V was pared by 4 bases and J by 3 bases, with 13 bases between. The germline V gene encodes CDR1 ENHRY and CDR2 SYGVKD. The CDR3 sequence is CAISGIGGSYEQYF. The CDR3 DNA reads as TGTGCCATCAGTGGGATTGGGGGTAGCTACGAGCAGTACTTC.

V gene TRBV6-5 combines with J gene TRBJ2-7; 7 bases align to TRBD2. J lost 11 bases, V lost 5 bases, and 9 bases had no gene match. There are 12 residues in the CDR3. Per germline, CDR1 MNHEY and CDR2 SVGAGI. The CDR3: CASSDQRGVEYF. CDR3 DNA sequence: TGTGCCAGCAGTGACCAGCGGGGAGTGGAGTACTTC.

This chain joins TRBV27 and TRBJ2-7, with a tentative D call TRBD1 (6 bases). Per germline, CDR1 MNHEY and CDR2 SMNVEV (reference sequence). With 2 bases removed from V and 1 base from J, the gap between germline ends came to 9 bases. The CDR3 sequence is 14 residues long. CDR3 bases: TGTGCCAGCAGTTTAAGGGGGAAATCCTACGAGCAGTACTTC. Protein product: CASSLRGKSYEQYF.

This clone was observed a single time. This chain joins TRBV11-3 and TRBJ2-3; no reliable D call. The CDR3 has 14 residues. Germline lookup yields CDR1 SGHNT and CDR2 YENEEA. V was clipped by 4 bases and J by 0 bases, with 8 bases between them. The CDR3 region has the DNA TGTGCCAGCAGCTCGGTGGGAAGCACAGATACGCAGTATTTT. Its protein is CASSSVGSTDTQYF.

The chain joins TRBV7-3 to TRBJ1-2; possible D gene TRBD1, 5 bases. In germline, CDR1 is SGHTA, CDR2 FQGTGA. This CDR3 spans 14 amino acids. Trimming shortened V by 6 bases and J by 5 bases, and 16 bases separated the two germline ends. The CDR3 reads CASSPGTHSYGYTF. CDR3 DNA sequence: TGTGCCAGCAGTCCCGGGACTCATTCATATGGCTACACCTTC.

This chain connects TRBV4-2 to TRBJ1-4; 8 bases match TRBD1. CDR1 is LGHNA, CDR2 YNFKEQ, per germline. V dropped 4 bases and J dropped 8; count of bases not matched to a gene: 12. This CDR3 has 16 amino acids. CDR3 sequence reads: CASSRNPQGAGEKLFF. In nucleotides, the CDR3 is TGTGCCAGCAGCCGCAATCCGCAGGGGGCTGGCGAAAAACTGTTTTTT.

CDR3 nucleotides: TGTGCCAGCAGCTTAAGGCCTGACTCCTACAATGAGCAGTTCTTC. It codes for CASSLRPDSYNEQFF. The chain couples TRBV11-3 to TRBJ2-1; no firm D call. The CDR3 runs to 15 residues. Germline V gene sequence: CDR1 SGHNT, CDR2 YENEEA. Trimming left V 2 bases short and J 0 bases short, with 8 bases between.

With regard to this clone: The sample holds other DNA sequences that translate to the same CDR3. The chain uses TRBV5-6 and TRBJ1-3; D gene unclear. This CDR3 contains 15 residues. From germline, CDR1 is SGHDT and CDR2 YYEEEE. V was clipped by 1 base and J by 1 base, with 9 bases between them. CDR3: CASSLKGYSGNTIYF. The CDR3 DNA reads TGTGCCAGCAGCTTGAAAGGGTATTCTGGAAACACCATATATTTT.

The V and J genes are TRBV6-4 and TRBJ2-5; D may match TRBD1 or TRBD2 (5 bases each). The CDR3 consists of 13 residues. The V and J ends lost 4 bases and 4 bases respectively, with 10 bases between them. CDR1 and CDR2 (germline): MRHNA, SNTAGT. The CDR3 region is CASSGGVGETQYF. DNA for the CDR3: TGTGCCAGCAGTGGAGGGGTCGGAGAGACCCAGTACTTC.

The gene calls are TRBV5-1 and TRBJ1-2; D call uncertain. The CDR3 extends over 14 amino acids. Per the germline V gene, CDR1 is SGHRS and CDR2 is YFSETQ. Trimming removed 0 bases from V and 4 bases from J, with 10 bases in between. CDR3 DNA sequence: TGCGCCAGCAGCTTGGTCTCAGGTTTCTATGGCTACACCTTC. As protein: CASSLVSGFYGYTF.